A single sample is the source of the 28 T cell receptor beta chains below, sequenced in a study of T cells in Graves' hyperthyroidism and ophthalmopathy. Authors of the study amplified TCR beta CDR3 regions from RNA transcripts. HTBI primers drove first-round RT-PCR of the TCR CDR3. TCRdb re-called the multiplex PCR reads with MiXCR, one entry per CDR3 protein. The data show under 550,000 distinct CDR3 sequences, approximately 13% seen once. Sequencing input: blood. Every receptor here comes from a woman between 18 and 29 years old with Graves' hyperthyroidism.

The chain carries TRBV4-3 and TRBJ2-1; maybe TRBD1 (6 bases). The CDR3 covers 15 residues. In germline, CDR1 is LGHNA, CDR2 YSLEER. V was cut by 4 bases and J by 4 bases, with 14 bases left in between. CDR3 in amino acids: CASSPDTGTYNEQFF. The CDR3 DNA sequence: TGCGCCAGCAGCCCAGATACCGGGACATACAATGAGCAGTTCTTC.

The sample holds many counts of this clonotype. V usage is TRBV20-1 and J usage is TRBJ1-6; 10 bases fit TRBD1. V shed 4 bases, J shed 7 bases, and the junction held 1 base outside the gene matches. The CDR3 runs to 13 residues. CDR1 and CDR2 from the germline V gene are DFQATT and SNEGSKA (reference sequence). CDR3 nucleotide sequence: TGCAGTGCTACGACAGGGGGCAATTCACCCCTCCACTTT. This encodes CSATTGGNSPLHF.

This chain uses TRBV20-1 with TRBJ2-5, with no clear D. Per germline, CDR1 DFQATT and CDR2 SNEGSKA (reference sequence). The CDR3 is 11 residues long. The ends were cut back, 1 base at V and 5 bases at J, with 5 bases in the middle. Here the CDR3 DNA reads TGCAGTGCTAGAGTGTGGGAGACCCAGTACTTC. This codes for CSARVWETQYF.

This clonotype was recorded many times. The chain is built from TRBV3-1 and TRBJ2-2; D unclear. Per germline, CDR1 LGHDT and CDR2 YNNKEL (reference sequence). The CDR3 has 15 amino acids. V shed 1 base and J shed 4 bases, with 10 bases lying between them. CDR3 sequence (DNA): TGTGCCAGCAGCCAAGTGCGGATGCCCACCGGGGAGCTGTTTTTT. It is translated as CASSQVRMPTGELFF.

The V call is TRBV27, the J call TRBJ1-5; D unresolved. Deletions cut 0 bases from V and 10 bases from J, with 10 bases between. Germline loops: CDR1 MNHEY, CDR2 SMNVEV (reference sequence). CDR3 length: 13 amino acids. CDR3 amino acids: CASSLSAGNPQHF. The CDR3 DNA follows: TGTGCCAGCAGTTTATCCGCCGGAAACCCCCAGCATTTT.

This clonotype occurred many times. The V call is TRBV7-2, the J call TRBJ2-5, with D perhaps matching TRBD2 (5 bases). The CDR3 is 15 amino acids. Trimming stripped 4 bases from V and 4 bases from J, with 16 bases between. Germline V lookup: CDR1 SGHTA, CDR2 FQGNSA. The CDR3 region is CASSSRASAGETQYF. CDR3 DNA: TGTGCCAGCAGCTCTCGGGCCTCGGCGGGAGAGACCCAGTACTTC.

This clonotype was found many times. The rearrangement joins TRBV28 to TRBJ2-5; 11 bases agree with TRBD1. Germline assignment: CDR1 MDHEN and CDR2 SYDVKM. This CDR3 has 17 residues. Unmatched junction bases numbered 12, after V lost 5 bases and J lost 4 bases. The CDR3 spells CASSPRTGGMIRETQYF. The CDR3 nucleotides are TGTGCCAGCAGTCCCAGGACAGGGGGCATGATTCGAGAGACCCAGTACTTC.

At least ten counts were recorded for this clonotype. V and J are TRBV24-1 and TRBJ1-2, with 7 bases matching TRBD1. The CDR3 spans 14 residues. V lost 3 bases and J lost 9; bases outside the gene matches: 9. The germline V gene encodes CDR1 KGHDR and CDR2 SFDVKD. The DNA for the CDR3 is TGTGCCACCAGTGATCCCGCTCGACAGGGAAGCTACACCTTC. It yields the protein CATSDPARQGSYTF.

This clonotype appeared many times. V is TRBV2 and J is TRBJ1-5; D uncertain. The germline V gene encodes CDR1 SNHLY and CDR2 FYNNEI. V was cut by 4 bases and J by 5 bases, with 15 bases left in between. The length of the CDR3 is 15 residues. The DNA for the CDR3 is TGTGCCAGCAGTGGATTCGGTACTTCTTATCAGCCCCAGCATTTT. Translated: CASSGFGTSYQPQHF.

There are a few counts of this clonotype. J is TRBJ1-3 and V is TRBV19; no reliable D call. Trimming took off 5 bases at V and 0 bases at J, with 17 bases between the two ends. Germline values: CDR1 LNHDA, CDR2 SQIVND (reference sequence). The CDR3 has 17 amino acids. This CDR3 is CASSPDFEISSGNTIYF. CDR3 bases: TGTGCCAGTAGTCCGGACTTCGAGATCAGCTCTGGAAACACCATATATTTT.

This clonotype appeared many times. This chain connects TRBV18 to TRBJ1-1; D possibly corresponds to TRBD1 (6 bases). CDR3 length: 14 residues. The germline V and J ends were trimmed by 2 bases and 5 bases, with 12 bases remaining between them. Germline V gene data show CDR1 as KGHSH and CDR2 as LQKENI. CDR3 DNA sequence: TGTGCCAGCTCACCAACCGGGGGCGAAACTGAAGCTTTCTTT. This codes for CASSPTGGETEAFF.

This clonotype was seen ten or more times. The V and J genes are TRBV6-4 and TRBJ2-3; TRBD2 might be the D (5 bases). CDR1 is MRHNA, CDR2 SNTAGT, per germline. This CDR3 spans 14 amino acids. The ends were cut back, 4 bases at V and 0 bases at J, with 8 bases in the middle. This chain's CDR3 is CASSATRSTDTQYF. The CDR3 nucleotides are TGTGCCAGCAGTGCCACTAGGAGCACAGATACGCAGTATTTT.

This clonotype appeared a few times. The V gene is TRBV9, the J gene TRBJ2-7; 9 bases are a match to TRBD2. The CDR3 is 15 amino acids. Germline CDR1 SGDLS, CDR2 YYNGEE. Unmatched junction bases numbered 2, after V lost 0 bases and J lost 1 base. CDR3 sequence: CASSVASGDSYEQYF. In DNA form, the CDR3 reads TGTGCCAGCAGCGTAGCTAGCGGGGATTCCTACGAGCAGTACTTC.

This clonotype was observed a few times. The chain carries TRBV10-1 and TRBJ2-7; 8 bases fit TRBD2. The germline CDR1 and CDR2 sequences are WNHNN and SYGVQD (reference sequence). The CDR3 contains 16 residues. V shed 0 bases and J 7 bases; nucleotides not matched to a gene: 11. Here the CDR3 DNA reads TGCGCCAGCAGTGAGTCGACTCGCGGGGGGCTGGGGGAGCAGTACTTC. This gives the protein CASSESTRGGLGEQYF.

This clonotype was detected ten times or more. The V gene is TRBV3-1, the J gene TRBJ2-7, with 10 bases aligning to TRBD2. CDR1 is LGHDT, CDR2 YNNKEL, per germline (reference sequence). V lost 3 bases to trimming and J lost 4 bases; unmatched junction nucleotides: 12. The CDR3 extends over 17 amino acids. The CDR3 DNA reads TGTGCCAGCAGCCACGAATACCAGCGGGAGGGTTGGTACGAGCAGTACTTC. The encoded protein is CASSHEYQREGWYEQYF.

This clonotype was detected ten times or more. The V gene is TRBV29-1, the J gene TRBJ2-3; possibly TRBD1 for D (5 bases). This CDR3 is built from 13 residues. Germline values: CDR1 SQVTM, CDR2 ANQGSEA. V gave up 1 base and J gave up 7 bases, with 12 bases separating them. As DNA, the CDR3 is TGCAGCGTTGAAGTGGGGCAGTTGAATACGCAGTATTTT. It yields the protein CSVEVGQLNTQYF.

This clonotype has at least ten counts. CDR3 loop: CASSLGQAVAGNTIYF. DNA for the CDR3: TGCGCCAGCAGCTTGGGACAGGCGGTAGCTGGAAACACCATATATTTT. This chain links TRBV5-1 with TRBJ1-3; D is perhaps TRBD1 (6 bases). CDR3 length equals 16 residues. The germline V gene encodes CDR1 SGHRS and CDR2 YFSETQ. V dropped 0 bases and J dropped 2 bases, with 12 bases sitting between them.

The genes are TRBV14 and TRBJ1-2; 8 nucleotides agree with TRBD1. This CDR3 is 15 amino acids long. V lost 2 bases, J lost 4 bases, and 6 bases stayed unmatched. Per the germline V gene, CDR1 is SGHDN and CDR2 is FVKESK. The CDR3 here is CASSQNAGGVYGYTF. CDR3 bases: TGTGCCAGCAGCCAAAATGCAGGGGGCGTCTATGGCTACACCTTC.

This clonotype has just a few counts. The rearrangement links TRBV20-1 to TRBJ2-5; maybe TRBD2 (6 bases). This CDR3 contains 14 residues. CDR1 and CDR2 from the germline V gene are DFQATT and SNEGSKA (reference sequence). Trimming removed 7 bases from V and 2 bases from J, with 17 bases in between. CDR3 DNA sequence: TGCAGTGGGCCGGCGGGGCTCTTTCAAGAGACCCAGTACTTC. As protein: CSGPAGLFQETQYF.

This clonotype was recorded many times. The rearrangement joins TRBV6-1 to TRBJ2-7; TRBD1 aligns across 11 bases. CDR1 and CDR2 from the germline V gene are MNHNS and SASEGT. Trimming cost V 4 bases and J 6 bases; bases outside gene matches: 5. The CDR3 is 14 amino acids. Written as DNA, the CDR3 is TGTGCCAGCAGTGTCCGGGACAGGGGGTTCGAGCAGTACTTC. This translates into CASSVRDRGFEQYF.

This clonotype has at least ten counts. V usage is TRBV20-1 and J usage is TRBJ2-1; TRBD2 aligns across 7 bases. The trim removed 6 bases at V and 7 bases at J, leaving 9 bases unmatched. Germline values: CDR1 DFQATT, CDR2 SNEGSKA (reference sequence). CDR3 length: 13 residues. CDR3 sequence: CSAHLAAGNEQFF. CDR3 nucleotide sequence: TGCAGTGCCCATCTAGCGGCGGGGAATGAGCAGTTCTTC.

J is TRBJ2-1 and V is TRBV10-1; the D gene is possibly TRBD2 (6 bases). Trimming removed 2 bases at V and 1 base at J, with 6 bases between. This CDR3 is 14 amino acids long. Germline CDR1 WNHNN, CDR2 SYGVQD (reference sequence). The CDR3 loop reads CASSEAGSYNEQFF. The CDR3 nucleotides read TGCGCCAGCAGTGAGGCGGGATCCTACAATGAGCAGTTCTTC.

The genes are TRBV18 and TRBJ1-1; 11 positions match TRBD1. The CDR3 runs 15 residues. Trimming at V came to 4 bases and at J to 4 bases, leaving 5 bases not matched to a gene. Germline CDR1 and CDR2: KGHSH and LQKENI. CDR3 in DNA: TGTGCCAGCTCACTGGACAGGGGGCGCGGCACTGAAGCTTTCTTT. The encoded protein is CASSLDRGRGTEAFF.

This clonotype was counted at least ten times. The rearrangement joins TRBV6-5 to TRBJ2-1; D may be TRBD2 (6 bases). The germline V gene encodes CDR1 MNHEY and CDR2 SVGAGI. The CDR3 runs 12 residues. V was trimmed by 0 bases and J by 9 bases, leaving 6 bases between them. This CDR3 is CASSYSGGEQFF. Written as DNA, the CDR3 is TGTGCCAGCAGTTACTCGGGGGGTGAGCAGTTCTTC.

There are a few counts of this clonotype. The chain carries TRBV20-1 and TRBJ2-7; the D gene could be TRBD1 or TRBD2 (5 bases each). The V end was cut by 3 bases, the J end by 2 bases, with 14 bases between. Germline values: CDR1 DFQATT, CDR2 SNEGSKA (reference sequence). The CDR3 is made up of 14 amino acids. The CDR3 reads CSASPGTVTYEQYF. The CDR3 coding sequence is TGCAGTGCTAGTCCCGGGACCGTTACCTACGAGCAGTACTTC.

This clonotype was counted ten times or more. The chain couples TRBV6-1 to TRBJ1-5, with D perhaps TRBD1 (5 bases). V was trimmed by 0 bases and J by 3 bases, leaving 9 bases between them. This CDR3 is 15 amino acids long. From germline, CDR1 is MNHNS and CDR2 SASEGT. The CDR3 sequence is CASSEAGGYNQPQHF. The CDR3 region has the DNA TGTGCCAGCAGTGAAGCGGGGGGATACAATCAGCCCCAGCATTTT.

This clonotype was observed a handful of times. This rearrangement joins TRBV5-4 to TRBJ1-2; D is uncertain. This CDR3 has 14 amino acids. V lost 4 bases and J lost 0, with 10 bases in between. Germline V gene sequence: CDR1 SGHNT, CDR2 YYREEE (reference sequence). CDR3 residues: CASSEDLSNYGYTF. The DNA of the CDR3 is TGTGCCAGCAGCGAGGACCTTTCTAACTATGGCTACACCTTC.

This clonotype was recorded many times. CDR3 in DNA: TGCAGTGCTAGTCTAGCGGGGGCCATGACCCAGTACTTC. As protein: CSASLAGAMTQYF. This chain links TRBV20-1 with TRBJ2-5; 10 bases agree with TRBD2. J was trimmed by 7 bases and V by 3 bases; bases with no gene match: 5. This CDR3 comprises 13 residues. Looked up from germline, CDR1 is DFQATT and CDR2 is SNEGSKA (reference sequence).